The 13 T cell receptor beta chains listed next were all sequenced from one sample in a study of T cells after yellow fever vaccination. TCRdb recomputed calls from the 5' RACE reads with MiXCR, one row per CDR3 protein. The sample lists 4,500 to 6,500 distinct CDR3 sequences, roughly 6.5% occurring once. The input for sequencing was PBMCs, either bulk or a sorted T-cell subset (CD4+, CD8+, memory, or dextramer-sorted; not recorded which), taken around 15 days after the first yellow fever vaccination. The receptors here all came from a man aged 18 to 29 who received the YFV17D yellow fever vaccine.

This clonotype is labeled medium-sized. This sequence joins TRBV4-1 and TRBJ1-2; D not certain. Germline values: CDR1 MGHRA, CDR2 YSYEKL. CDR3 length: 16 residues. Deletions cut 3 bases from V and 5 bases from J, with 19 bases between. This chain's CDR3 is CASSQSSLDGLYGYTF. The DNA of the CDR3 is TGCGCCAGCAGCCAGAGCTCGTTGGACGGATTATATGGCTACACCTTC.

This clonotype is medium-sized (0.01 to 0.1%) within its sample. CDR3 residues: CASSLGSGVNTGELFF. In nucleotides, the CDR3 is TGTGCCAGCAGCTTAGGCTCGGGGGTCAACACCGGGGAGCTGTTTTTT. The chain joins TRBV7-8 to TRBJ2-2, with D possibly matching TRBD2 (6 bases). In germline, CDR1 is SGHVS, CDR2 FQNEAQ. Trimming took 1 base from V and 2 from J, leaving 11 bases between them. CDR3 length equals 16 residues.

Many counts were recorded for this clonotype. V gene TRBV7-2 combines with J gene TRBJ2-4; a weak D match, TRBD2 (7 bases). The germline CDR1 and CDR2 sequences are SGHTA and FQGNSA. The CDR3 has 16 amino acids. V was cut by 3 bases and J by 0 bases, with 12 bases left in between. Here the CDR3 reads CASSFFGGLAKNIQYF. CDR3 nucleotides: TGTGCCAGCAGCTTCTTCGGGGGGCTAGCCAAAAACATTCAGTACTTC.

This clonotype came up many times. The chain uses TRBV24-1 and TRBJ2-1; possibly TRBD1 for D (5 bases). CDR1 is KGHDR, CDR2 SFDVKD, per germline. The CDR3 has 13 residues. The V and J ends lost 5 bases and 10 bases respectively, with 14 bases between them. CDR3 bases: TGTGCCACCAGTGTACCAGGGCTAAGGGAGCAGTTCTTC. This translates into CATSVPGLREQFF.

In the case of this clonotype: Possible read error: a much larger clone is one base away. The genes are TRBV7-2 and TRBJ2-6; a weak D match, TRBD1 (6 bases). This CDR3 comprises 15 residues. The germline V gene has CDR1 SGHTA and CDR2 FQGNSA. CDR3 residues: CASAYRVFGANLLTF. CDR3 in DNA: TGTGCCAGCGCGTACAGGGTCTTCGGGGCCAACCTCCTGACTTTC.

This clonotype was counted at least ten times. V and J are TRBV6-2 or TRBV6-3 and TRBJ2-3; D is uncertain. There are 13 residues in the CDR3. The germline gives CDR1 MNHEY, CDR2 SVGEGT. Trimming took 1 base from V and 0 from J, leaving 2 bases between them. CDR3 DNA sequence: TGTGCCAGCAGTTACTGGAGCACAGATACGCAGTATTTT. Amino acid sequence: CASSYWSTDTQYF.

The sample holds many counts of this clonotype. The chain employs TRBV5-6 and TRBJ1-1; 10 bases agree with TRBD1. The CDR3 loop spans 15 amino acids. Germline assignment: CDR1 SGHDT and CDR2 YYEEEE. The trim removed 4 bases at V and 0 bases at J, leaving 3 bases unmatched. The CDR3 coding sequence is TGTGCCAGCAGCGGGACAGGGGCCTTGAACACTGAAGCTTTCTTT. The encoded protein is CASSGTGALNTEAFF. Combining the CDR3 with reference TRBV5-6 and TRBJ1-1 gives the whole variable domain DAGVTQSPTHLIKTRGQQVTLRCSPKSGHDTVSWYQQALGQGPQFIFQYYEEEERQRGNFPDRFSGHQFPNYSSELNVNALLLGDSALYLCASSGTGALNTEAFFGQGTRLTVV.

At least ten counts were recorded for this clonotype. The chain couples TRBV5-1 to TRBJ1-1, with D unresolved. The CDR3 totals 15 residues. The V and J ends lost 4 bases and 4 bases respectively, with 17 bases between them. In germline, CDR1 is SGHRS, CDR2 YFSETQ. The CDR3 DNA follows: TGCGCCAGCAGCCCGGGGTGGGTAGGGTCCACTGAAGCTTTCTTT. Protein: CASSPGWVGSTEAFF.

This clonotype has at least ten counts. The genes are TRBV5-6 and TRBJ1-3, with D hard to call. V lost 3 bases and J 0 bases, leaving 10 bases between the germline ends. The CDR3 is made up of 15 amino acids. Per germline, CDR1 SGHDT and CDR2 YYEEEE. The CDR3 here is CASSSQFYSGNTIYF. In DNA, the CDR3 is TGTGCCAGCAGCTCCCAGTTCTACTCTGGAAACACCATATATTTT.

This clonotype showed up many times. This chain links TRBV24-1 with TRBJ2-2; 7 nucleotides agree with TRBD2. This CDR3 is built from 17 residues. Germline loops: CDR1 KGHDR, CDR2 SFDVKD. With 3 bases clipped from V and 0 bases from J, the junction kept 6 bases outside the gene matches. The CDR3 loop is CATSDRDYPSNTGELFF. CDR3 in DNA: TGTGCCACCAGTGATCGGGACTACCCGTCGAACACCGGGGAGCTGTTTTTT.

The sample holds a few counts of this clonotype. Written as DNA, the CDR3 is TGTGCCAGTAGTATCTCAGGGTACGGAGCTTTCTTT. It translates to CASSISGYGAFF. The rearrangement links TRBV19 to TRBJ1-1; weak D call: TRBD1 (5 bases). Germline assignment: CDR1 LNHDA and CDR2 SQIVND (reference sequence). The CDR3 has 12 amino acids. Trimming stripped 3 bases from V and 10 bases from J, with 12 bases between.

Points on this clonotype: A much larger clonotype is one base distant, so this may be a read error. The chain carries TRBV5-1 and TRBJ1-1; tentative D call: TRBD1 (6 bases). The V and J ends lost 6 bases and 4 bases respectively, with 19 bases between them. The CDR3 runs 15 residues. CDR1 SGHRS and CDR2 YFSETQ come from the germline V gene. The CDR3 sequence is CASKEPRVGGTEAFF. CDR3 nucleotides: TGCGCCAGCAAGGAACCTCGCGTAGGGGGCACTGAAGCTTTCTTT.

In its sample, this clonotype was seen many times. The CDR3 nucleotides are TGTGCCAGCTCACCACCCGGGGGGATGGCAGATACGCAGTATTTT. This codes for CASSPPGGMADTQYF. The V and J genes are TRBV18 and TRBJ2-3; 7 positions agree with TRBD2. V lost 0 bases to trimming and J lost 4 bases; unmatched junction nucleotides: 4. Germline CDR1 reads KGHSH; CDR2 reads LQKENI. The CDR3 has 15 residues.